Listed below are T cell receptor beta chains from one sample, sequenced in a study of blood T cells in healthy people across ages. In TCRdb, the 5' RACE reads were re-called with MiXCR into one record per CDR3 protein. The table has over 1,500,000 distinct CDR3 sequences, about two fifths seen once; the top ten hold 23%. The specimen was blood. These receptor sequences come from a human donor in good health. Each CDR3 is given with its conserved first and last residue. The D gene is left open where the match is weak. Part of the rows lack a size; the others show once, few, many or a class for expanded clones.

d_gene	v_gene	abundance	j_gene	CDR3aa	CDR3nt
.	TRBV28	.	TRBJ1-2	CASSFGRASPVGYTF	TGTGCCAGCAGTTTCGGGAGGGCGAGTCCCGTGGGCTACACCTTC
.	TRBV12-3/TRBV12-4	.	TRBJ2-6	CASSPRASSGANVLTF	TGTGCCAGCAGCCCTCGTGCTTCGTCTGGGGCCAACGTCCTGACTTTC
.	TRBV6-4	.	TRBJ1-2	CASSDPLRGSYGYTF	TGTGCCAGCAGTGACCCTCTTAGGGGGAGCTATGGCTACACCTTC
.	TRBV4-3	.	TRBJ2-3	CASSQAPWQGNEQYF	TGCGCCAGCAGCCAAGCTCCTTGGCAGGGCAATGAGCAGTATTTT
.	TRBV12-3/TRBV12-4	.	TRBJ1-4	CASSPDFNEKLFF	TGTGCCAGCAGCCCCGATTTTAATGAAAAACTGTTTTTT
.	TRBV7-9	once	TRBJ2-5	CASSSNTQGLGTQYF	TGTGCCAGCAGCTCCAACACCCAGGGATTGGGGACCCAGTACTTC
TRBD1	TRBV10-3	.	TRBJ2-6	CAIRTGETGQGSSGANVLTF	TGTGCCATCCGCACCGGAGAAACGGGACAGGGGAGCTCTGGGGCCAACGTCCTGACTTTC
.	TRBV12-3/TRBV12-4	.	TRBJ1-2	CASSFWEGYGYTF	TGTGCCAGCAGTTTTTGGGAAGGATATGGCTACACCTTC
TRBD1	TRBV4-1	once	TRBJ2-1	CASSKGQGAISYNEQFF	TGCGCCAGCAGCAAAGGACAGGGGGCTATTTCCTACAATGAGCAGTTCTTC
.	TRBV20-1	.	TRBJ2-7	CSASWARVTPYEQYF	TGCAGTGCTAGTTGGGCTAGGGTGACTCCCTACGAGCAGTACTTC
.	TRBV7-2	few	TRBJ1-1	CASSFTMDSWNTEAFF	TGTGCCAGCAGCTTCACTATGGACAGCTGGAACACTGAAGCTTTCTTT
TRBD2	TRBV6-4	many	TRBJ2-1	CASSPIAGGLNEQFF	TGTGCCAGCAGCCCTATAGCGGGGGGGCTTAATGAGCAGTTCTTC
TRBD2	TRBV4-1	few	TRBJ2-3	CASSSLSGAATDTQYF	TGCGCCAGCAGCTCCCTGAGCGGGGCGGCCACAGATACGCAGTATTTT
.	TRBV28	.	TRBJ2-5	CASKRPGGPETQYF	TGTGCCAGCAAAAGACCCGGGGGGCCAGAGACCCAGTACTTC
.	TRBV3-1	.	TRBJ2-3	CASSQYEDTDTQYF	TGTGCCAGCAGCCAGTACGAGGACACAGATACGCAGTATTTT
TRBD2	TRBV7-9	.	TRBJ2-7	CASSSREGTYEQYF	TGTGCCAGCAGCTCCCGGGAGGGGACCTACGAGCAGTACTTC
.	TRBV7-2	many	TRBJ1-2	CASSYRGGSNYGYTF	TGTGCCAGCAGCTATAGGGGGGGCTCTAACTATGGCTACACCTTC
.	TRBV12-3/TRBV12-4	few	TRBJ2-6	CASSLKPAGANVLTF	TGTGCCAGCAGTTTAAAGCCGGCTGGGGCCAACGTCCTGACTTTC
.	TRBV29-1	many	TRBJ1-2	CSVEEGRYGYTF	TGCAGCGTTGAAGAGGGACGCTATGGCTACACCTTC
.	TRBV20-1	.	TRBJ2-3	CSANDPPGLNTDTQYF	TGCAGTGCTAACGATCCCCCGGGACTCAACACAGATACGCAGTATTTT
.	TRBV12-3/TRBV12-4	.	TRBJ2-3	CASSLTSGPGTQYF	TGTGCCAGCAGTTTAACATCCGGTCCGGGTACGCAGTATTTT
.	TRBV7-9	.	TRBJ1-1	CASSPPLYQKAEAFF	TGTGCCAGCAGCCCTCCATTGTACCAGAAGGCTGAAGCTTTCTTT
.	TRBV6-5	.	TRBJ2-1	CASSFPGTLGQFF	TGTGCCAGCAGTTTCCCCGGGACTCTTGGGCAGTTCTTC
TRBD2	TRBV11-2	few	TRBJ2-1	CASSSGLAGGLLLFF	TGTGCCAGCAGCTCTGGACTAGCGGGGGGGCTATTGCTGTTCTTC
.	TRBV11-2	.	TRBJ1-2	CASSLASRNHYGYTF	TGTGCCAGCAGCTTAGCGTCCAGAAATCATTATGGCTACACCTTC
.	TRBV5-5	few	TRBJ2-7	CASSLWDDEQYF	TGTGCCAGCAGCTTATGGGACGACGAGCAGTACTTC
.	TRBV10-3	few	TRBJ2-5	CAISEQGYQETQYF	TGTGCCATCAGTGAGCAGGGGTACCAAGAGACCCAGTACTTC
.	TRBV6-2/TRBV6-3	.	TRBJ2-5	CASSYLRGQQETQYF	TGTGCCAGCAGTTACCTGCGGGGCCAACAAGAGACCCAGTACTTC
.	TRBV29-1	few	TRBJ1-2	CSVQFQTVAEYGYTF	TGCAGCGTTCAATTCCAGACCGTCGCGGAGTATGGCTACACCTTC
.	TRBV5-6	.	TRBJ2-7	CASEGGGQSYEQYF	TGTGCCAGCGAGGGGGGTGGTCAATCCTACGAGCAGTACTTC
TRBD2	TRBV20-1	.	TRBJ2-7	CSPGGEIYEQYF	TGCAGTCCCGGGGGGGAGATCTACGAGCAGTACTTC
TRBD1	TRBV20-1	few	TRBJ1-5	CSARDREDFSNQPQHF	TGCAGTGCTAGGGACAGGGAAGATTTTAGCAATCAGCCCCAGCATTTT
TRBD2	TRBV20-1	.	TRBJ2-7	CSARDMGGGMNYEQYF	TGCAGTGCTAGAGATATGGGCGGGGGTATGAACTACGAGCAGTACTTC
TRBD2	TRBV29-1	.	TRBJ2-7	CSVGRERGTYEQYF	TGCAGCGTGGGGAGGGAGCGGGGGACCTACGAGCAGTACTTC
.	TRBV6-1	few	TRBJ1-1	CASSDPSQGSTEAFF	TGTGCCAGCAGTGACCCTTCACAGGGTTCCACTGAAGCTTTCTTT
TRBD1	TRBV20-1	few	TRBJ1-2	CSARDPDRSGGYTF	TGCAGTGCTAGAGACCCGGACAGGTCTGGTGGCTACACCTTC
TRBD2	TRBV20-1	.	TRBJ2-7	CSASLASGSSREQYF	TGCAGTGCTAGTCTCGCTAGCGGGAGCTCGAGGGAGCAGTACTTC